This is a list of T cell receptor beta chains from one sample in a study of blood T cell repertoires in COVID-19. Profiled with immunoSEQ multiplex PCR; TCRdb holds only in-frame clones, not every one. The data contain around 290,000 clones, approximately 86% of them seen just once; the ten biggest clones take up roughly 3%. Sequenced input: PBMCs or T cells enriched from blood (not recorded which). All receptors come from a woman between 18 and 29 years old who had recovered from COVID-19. Both conserved end residues are part of each CDR3. D genes are given only for firm matches.

V gene	D gene	J gene	CDR3 protein
TRBV29-1	.	TRBJ1-1	CSALLGRRGTEAFF
TRBV10-3	TRBD1	TRBJ1-2	CATTAMTGGHNYGYTF
TRBV28	.	TRBJ1-4	CASRERGTFNEKLFF
TRBV21-1	.	TRBJ1-2	CASSKFAAAYQDRGGCYGYTF
TRBV7-2	.	TRBJ1-6	CASSLAWLNSPLHF
TRBV19	.	TRBJ1-1	CASSLDIVNTEAFF
TRBV7-8	.	TRBJ1-5	CASSPLAQPQHF
TRBV27	TRBD2	TRBJ2-5	CASRARLAEETQYF
TRBV28	TRBD2	TRBJ2-5	CASSLVGIGLGKTQYF
TRBV9	.	TRBJ1-6	CASSVAAGNNSPLHF